The 30 T cell receptor beta chains presented below share a single source sample, sequenced in a study of response to subunit inactivated influenza vaccine. TCRdb reprocessed the RT-PCR reads via MiXCR and lists one record per CDR3 protein. Here the sample spans 450,000 to 500,000 distinct CDR3 sequences, roughly 11% being singletons. This specimen was PBMCs from blood, taken about 6 weeks after vaccination. The receptors stem from a man aged 50-60 years who received an inactivated influenza vaccine.

The J gene is TRBJ2-2, the V gene TRBV9; 7 bases agree with TRBD1. After removal of 3 bases from V and 8 bases from J, the junction contained 13 bases not matched to a gene. This CDR3 has 16 residues. The V gene's germline CDR1 is SGDLS and CDR2 YYNGEE. This chain's CDR3 is CASSAPLRDRSGELFF. The CDR3 coding sequence is TGTGCCAGCAGCGCGCCCCTCCGGGACAGATCTGGGGAGCTGTTTTTT.

V usage is TRBV5-1 and J usage is TRBJ2-6; D may correspond to TRBD1 or TRBD2 (6 bases each). V gave up 0 bases and J gave up 2 bases, with 9 bases separating them. This CDR3 is built from 16 residues. Per the germline V gene, CDR1 is SGHRS and CDR2 is YFSETQ. The DNA of the CDR3 is TGCGCCAGCAGCTTGGGAGGGGGGCCTGGGGCCAACGTCCTGACTTTC. Translated, it gives CASSLGGGPGANVLTF.

This clonotype was counted a few times. The genes are TRBV7-9 and TRBJ2-1, with 12 bases aligning to TRBD2. The CDR3 covers 16 residues. V shed 3 bases, J shed 8 bases, and the junction held 8 bases outside the gene matches. Germline CDR1 is SEHNR and CDR2 is FQNEAQ (reference sequence). The CDR3 DNA follows: TGTGCCAGCAGCTTCGCTAGCGGGAGGGCCTGGTATGAGCAGTTCTTC. This sequence encodes CASSFASGRAWYEQFF.

This clonotype was seen a few times. The rearrangement links TRBV9 to TRBJ2-1, with TRBD1 as a possible D gene (6 bases). This CDR3 spans 12 amino acids. The V end lost 5 bases, the J end lost 9 bases, and 12 bases lay between the germline ends. Germline V gene data show CDR1 as SGDLS and CDR2 as YYNGEE. DNA of the CDR3: TGTGCCAGCAGTATTCAGGGGAGTGAGCAGTTCTTC. Its protein is CASSIQGSEQFF.

This rearrangement joins TRBV12-3 or TRBV12-4 to TRBJ2-7, with D uncertain. Between the trimmed V and J ends, which lost 3 bases and 11 bases, there was a span of 14 bases. The length of the CDR3 is 12 residues. Here the CDR3 reads CASSFVDRVKYF. The CDR3 DNA reads TGTGCCAGCAGTTTCGTCGACCGGGTGAAGTACTTC.

The rearrangement uses TRBV2 and TRBJ2-7; possible D gene TRBD1, 6 bases. V dropped 3 bases and J dropped 1 base, with 10 bases sitting between them. The CDR3 is 14 residues long. Per germline, CDR1 SNHLY and CDR2 FYNNEI. The CDR3: CASSDRQVSYEQYF. The CDR3 bases are TGTGCCAGCAGTGACAGACAGGTATCCTACGAGCAGTACTTC.

A few counts support this clonotype. J is TRBJ2-3 and V is TRBV20-1, with D tentatively TRBD1 (8 bases). Germline V gives CDR1 DFQATT, CDR2 SNEGSKA (reference sequence). The ends were cut back, 5 bases at V and 2 bases at J, with 20 bases in the middle. This CDR3 has 16 residues. CDR3 amino acids: CSAPNRGGDSTDTQYF. The CDR3 DNA reads TGCAGTGCTCCTAACAGGGGGGGAGATTCCACAGATACGCAGTATTTT.

This clonotype was recorded at least ten times. In DNA form, the CDR3 reads TGCAGTGCTAGAGATAGCGGTCCCCGTGGGAATGAGCAGTTCTTC. Residues: CSARDSGPRGNEQFF. The V call is TRBV20-1, the J call TRBJ2-1; tentative D call: TRBD2 (6 bases). Germline-derived CDR1 and CDR2 are DFQATT and SNEGSKA (reference sequence). The V and J ends lost 0 bases and 7 bases respectively, with 16 bases between them. The CDR3 is 15 residues long.

Only a few counts were recorded for this clonotype. The CDR3 here is CSARIIHRGKDGYTF. The CDR3 coding sequence is TGCAGTGCTAGAATTATACACAGGGGAAAGGATGGCTACACCTTC. V and J are TRBV20-1 and TRBJ1-2; 7 bases align to TRBD1. Germline CDR1 DFQATT, CDR2 SNEGSKA (reference sequence). This CDR3 comprises 15 residues. V lost 2 bases to trimming and J lost 6 bases; unmatched junction nucleotides: 12.

This clonotype was detected many times. The V gene is TRBV28, the J gene TRBJ2-7; D possibly corresponds to TRBD1 (6 bases). Germline-derived CDR1 and CDR2 are MDHEN and SYDVKM. CDR3 length: 11 amino acids. Trimming pared 11 bases from V and 1 base from J, leaving 9 bases between. The CDR3 sequence is CASQGSYEQYF. As DNA, the CDR3 is TGTGCCTCACAGGGTTCCTACGAGCAGTACTTC.

The chain carries TRBV29-1 and TRBJ2-3; weak D call: TRBD1 (5 bases). Germline lookup yields CDR1 SQVTM and CDR2 ANQGSEA. This CDR3 spans 13 amino acids. Trimming cost V 4 bases and J 1 base, with 9 bases left between them. The chain's CDR3 is CSVVGQRTDTQYF. The DNA for the CDR3 is TGCAGCGTTGTGGGGCAGCGCACAGATACGCAGTATTTT.

This clonotype was seen at least ten times. The chain couples TRBV7-2 to TRBJ2-5; D is perhaps TRBD1 (5 bases). V lost 1 base to trimming and J lost 2 bases, with 14 bases between them. Germline V CDR1 and CDR2: SGHTA, FQGNSA. This CDR3 region has 16 residues. The CDR3 DNA sequence: TGTGCCAGCAGCTTAGATCCCGGCAGGGCTCAAGAGACCCAGTACTTC. This encodes CASSLDPGRAQETQYF.

This clonotype was found a few times. The chain recombines TRBV10-3 with TRBJ2-3; weak D call: TRBD1 (6 bases). The CDR3 spans 15 residues. The ends were cut back, 6 bases at V and 2 bases at J, with 15 bases in the middle. From germline, CDR1 is ENHRY and CDR2 SYGVKD. CDR3 sequence (DNA): TGTGCCATCAGCGACCTTGGACAGCCCACAGATACGCAGTATTTT. Translated, it gives CAISDLGQPTDTQYF.

In this sample, this clonotype turned up many times. The rearrangement links TRBV7-8 to TRBJ1-2, with D uncertain. This CDR3 comprises 12 residues. Germline V gene sequence: CDR1 SGHVS, CDR2 FQNEAQ. Trimming pared 3 bases from V and 7 bases from J, leaving 9 bases between. CDR3 bases: TGTGCCAGCAGCTTTGACTTACGTGGCTACACCTTC. Amino acids: CASSFDLRGYTF.

This clonotype was found a few times. The V and J genes are TRBV15 and TRBJ2-1; TRBD2 might be the D (5 bases). Germline V gene lookup returns CDR1 LNHNV and CDR2 YYDKDF (reference sequence). V lost 2 bases and J lost 0, with 11 bases in between. This CDR3 is 16 amino acids long. Written as DNA, the CDR3 is TGTGCCACCAGCAGACAGACTACCAGCTCCTACAATGAGCAGTTCTTC. Protein product: CATSRQTTSSYNEQFF.

This clonotype occurred many times. The V gene is TRBV29-1, the J gene TRBJ2-1, with D possibly TRBD2 on 6 matching bases. The CDR3 has 13 amino acids. Per the germline V gene, CDR1 is SQVTM and CDR2 is ANQGSEA. The V end lost 3 bases, the J end lost 6 bases, and 12 bases lay between the germline ends. CDR3 amino acids: CSVDGRDLNEQFF. CDR3 in DNA: TGCAGCGTTGATGGGCGGGACCTCAATGAGCAGTTCTTC.

This clonotype has just a few counts. The rearrangement joins TRBV7-3 to TRBJ2-1; D is perhaps TRBD2 (6 bases). Germline values: CDR1 SGHTA, CDR2 FQGTGA. V lost 5 bases and J 9 bases, leaving 17 bases between the germline ends. CDR3 length equals 14 residues. In DNA form, the CDR3 reads TGTGCCAGCAGCGAACTGGCGGGGATGAGTGAGCAGTTCTTC. It specifies CASSELAGMSEQFF.

J is TRBJ2-3 and V is TRBV4-3; 8 bases agree with TRBD1. V trimming: 0 bases; J trimming: 4 bases; junction bases outside the gene matches: 6. The CDR3 has 16 residues. Germline CDR1 is LGHNA and CDR2 is YSLEER. The CDR3 loop reads CASSQDRTGWPDTQYF. CDR3 in DNA: TGCGCCAGCAGCCAAGACAGGACAGGGTGGCCAGATACGCAGTATTTT.

This clonotype appeared many times. J is TRBJ2-2 and V is TRBV4-1; the match to TRBD1 covers 10 bases. Germline V gives CDR1 MGHRA, CDR2 YSYEKL. Losses at the gene ends were 0 bases for V and 5 bases for J; bases not matched to a gene: 15. The CDR3 runs to 20 residues. The CDR3 reads CASSQDNSVRGQGRTGELFF. In DNA, the CDR3 is TGCGCCAGCAGCCAAGATAATAGTGTCAGGGGACAGGGGAGGACCGGGGAGCTGTTTTTT.

This chain uses TRBV6-2 or TRBV6-3 with TRBJ1-2; TRBD1 matches at 10 bases. The trim removed 2 bases at V and 2 bases at J, leaving 14 bases unmatched. CDR3 size: 19 residues. Germline lookup yields CDR1 MNHEY and CDR2 SVGEGT. CDR3: CASSYPIGRQGAENYGYTF. CDR3 coding DNA: TGTGCCAGCAGTTACCCCATTGGGAGACAGGGGGCGGAGAACTATGGCTACACCTTC.

This clonotype has only a few counts. This sequence joins TRBV20-1 and TRBJ2-1, with 7 bases matching TRBD2. The CDR3 totals 15 residues. The junction had 8 bases not matched to a gene; V was cut back by 3 bases and J by 3 bases. Germline CDR1 and CDR2: DFQATT and SNEGSKA (reference sequence). CDR3 residues: CSARGGASNYNEQFF. CDR3 DNA: TGCAGTGCTAGGGGAGGGGCTAGTAACTACAATGAGCAGTTCTTC.

This clonotype has just a few counts. V usage is TRBV15 and J usage is TRBJ2-1; the D is unclear. The germline V gene encodes CDR1 LNHNV and CDR2 YYDKDF (reference sequence). With 1 base removed from V and 3 bases from J, the gap between germline ends came to 7 bases. The CDR3 runs to 14 residues. The CDR3 sequence is CATSRGVLYNEQFF. The CDR3 region has the DNA TGTGCCACCAGCAGAGGGGTCCTCTACAATGAGCAGTTCTTC.

This clonotype was counted at least ten times. The V and J genes are TRBV24-1 and TRBJ2-3, with 9 bases identical to TRBD2. Unmatched junction bases numbered 11, after V lost 3 bases and J lost 2 bases. CDR3 length: 18 residues. Germline V lookup: CDR1 KGHDR, CDR2 SFDVKD. Here the CDR3 DNA reads TGTGCCACCAGTGATAACAAAGGAGCGGGAGGTTACACAGATACGCAGTATTTT. It codes for CATSDNKGAGGYTDTQYF.

The rearrangement uses TRBV27 and TRBJ2-2; D is uncertain. With 6 bases removed from V and 3 bases from J, the gap between germline ends came to 20 bases. The CDR3 is 17 residues long. Germline assignment: CDR1 MNHEY and CDR2 SMNVEV (reference sequence). This CDR3 is CASSWNLLGSDTGELFF. The CDR3 DNA reads as TGTGCCAGCAGCTGGAACCTCCTGGGGTCAGACACCGGGGAGCTGTTTTTT.

This clonotype occurred a few times. This chain joins TRBV3-1 and TRBJ2-7; D perhaps matches TRBD2 (6 bases). V lost 2 bases and J lost 4, with 12 bases in between. Per the germline V gene, CDR1 is LGHDT and CDR2 is YNNKEL (reference sequence). This CDR3 is 14 amino acids long. The CDR3 coding sequence is TGTGCCAGCAGCCAATCCGGGACTTCGTACGAGCAGTACTTC. Translated, it gives CASSQSGTSYEQYF.

As regards this clonotype: An end of the junction differs from the germline gene, which may be a read error. V usage is TRBV29-1 and J usage is TRBJ2-5, with 10 positions matching TRBD1. The CDR3 covers 12 residues. Germline assignment: CDR1 SQVTM and CDR2 ANQGSEA. CDR3 amino acids: CSVGQGKETQCF. The CDR3 DNA reads as TGCAGCGTGGGACAGGGGAAAGAGACCCAGTGCTTC.

This clonotype came up a few times. CDR3 in DNA: TGCAGTGCTAGCGTAGCGGGAGGCCCAGATACGCAGTATTTT. This translates into CSASVAGGPDTQYF. The chain uses TRBV20-1 and TRBJ2-3, with 10 bases aligning to TRBD2. V lost 3 bases to trimming and J lost 4 bases; unmatched junction nucleotides: 4. Germline V CDR1 and CDR2: DFQATT, SNEGSKA (reference sequence). The CDR3 totals 14 residues.

This clonotype was recorded at least ten times. The chain employs TRBV7-8 and TRBJ1-2; 9 bases line up with TRBD1. The J segment lost 7 bases and the V segment lost 3 bases, leaving 12 bases of the junction unmatched. CDR3 size: 16 residues. The V gene's germline CDR1 is SGHVS and CDR2 FQNEAQ. In DNA, the CDR3 is TGTGCCAGCAGCTTTCGAACAGGGGGCGCCCGTGGTGGCTACACCTTC. Translated: CASSFRTGGARGGYTF.

This clonotype showed up just a few times. The J gene is TRBJ2-1, the V gene TRBV7-2; possibly TRBD2 for D (6 bases). CDR1 SGHTA and CDR2 FQGNSA come from the germline V gene. The V end lost 0 bases, the J end lost 8 bases, and 11 bases lay between the germline ends. The length of the CDR3 is 14 residues. The CDR3 loop reads CASSLARAGHEQFF. The CDR3 bases are TGTGCCAGCAGCTTAGCTCGGGCGGGACATGAGCAGTTCTTC. Combining the CDR3 with reference TRBV7-2 and TRBJ2-1 gives the whole variable domain GAGVSQSPSNKVTEKGKDVELRCDPISGHTALYWYRQSLGQGLEFLIYFQGNSAPDKSGLPSDRFSAERTGGSVSTLTIQRTQQEDSAVYLCASSLARAGHEQFFGPGTRLTVL.

This clonotype appeared many times. V usage is TRBV4-1 and J usage is TRBJ2-1; D ambiguous. V lost 0 bases to trimming and J lost 9 bases, with 12 bases between them. The V gene's germline CDR1 is MGHRA and CDR2 YSYEKL. This CDR3 contains 14 residues. CDR3 loop: CASSQDQVDFEQFF. The CDR3 nucleotides are TGCGCCAGCAGCCAAGATCAGGTGGATTTTGAGCAGTTCTTC.